One and the same sample provided the 24 T cell receptor beta chains below, sequenced in a study of cytomegalovirus exposure and HLA in healthy donors. The PCR ran on 60 Vbeta and 13 Jbeta primers. Measured with immunoSEQ multiplex PCR; TCRdb has only the in-frame clones, and not every one. The sample records about 110,000 clones, around 70% being singletons. The sequenced sample consisted of PBMCs. These TCRs come from a man aged 25 to 40 in good health and CMV-seropositive.

This clone showed up just a few times. The chain employs TRBV6-5 and TRBJ1-1; the D gene is possibly TRBD1 (5 bases). Germline lookup yields CDR1 MNHEY and CDR2 SVGAGI. This CDR3 contains 14 residues. The V gene lost 6 bases and the J gene lost 1 base, with 12 bases spanning the gap. The CDR3 DNA sequence: TGTGCCAGCAGGCACGGACATCCGAACACTGAAGCTTTCTTT. Amino acid sequence: CASRHGHPNTEAFF.

The CDR3 sequence: CASSPWTAVLEQYF. The CDR3 nucleotides read TGTGCCAGCAGCCCCTGGACAGCCGTGCTCGAGCAGTACTTC. The chain employs TRBV7-2 and TRBJ2-7, with a tentative D call TRBD1 (6 bases). The length of the CDR3 is 14 residues. Trimming removed 5 bases from V and 6 bases from J, with 17 bases in between. Germline V gene data show CDR1 as SGHTA and CDR2 as FQGNSA.

The chain is built from TRBV18 and TRBJ1-2; the D is unclear. Looked up from germline, CDR1 is KGHSH and CDR2 is LQKENI. The CDR3 runs to 16 residues. Trimming took 3 bases from V and 1 from J, leaving 15 bases between them. CDR3 DNA sequence: TGTGCCAGCTCACCCGACGGAGGCCCAAATAACTATGGCTACACCTTC. It is translated as CASSPDGGPNNYGYTF.

This CDR3 is CSVEDRGTDTQYF. As DNA, the CDR3 is TGCAGCGTTGAGGACAGGGGAACAGATACGCAGTATTTT. The chain employs TRBV29-1 and TRBJ2-3; 9 positions match TRBD1. With 3 bases clipped from V and 3 bases from J, the junction kept 1 base outside the gene matches. CDR3 length: 13 amino acids. CDR1 and CDR2 from the germline V gene are SQVTM and ANQGSEA.

This chain links TRBV29-1 with TRBJ2-3, with TRBD1 matching over 10 bases. Germline CDR1 SQVTM, CDR2 ANQGSEA. CDR3 length: 14 residues. After removal of 7 bases from V and 5 bases from J, the junction contained 9 bases not matched to a gene. DNA of the CDR3: TGCAGCGCCCGAGTGACAGGGGGCGTAGATACGCAGTATTTT. Residues: CSARVTGGVDTQYF.

This clone was seen only once. The chain has TRBV27 and TRBJ2-7; D perhaps matches TRBD1 (6 bases). CDR3 length: 13 residues. From germline, CDR1 is MNHEY and CDR2 SMNVEV (reference sequence). Trimming pared 9 bases from V and 4 bases from J, leaving 16 bases between. This chain's CDR3 is CASSGQGEYEQYF. CDR3 coding DNA: TGTGCCAGTTCGGGACAAGGGGAATACGAGCAGTACTTC.

The CDR3 DNA reads as TGCGCCAGCAGCTTGGGCCCCGGGACAGCTTACAATGAGCAGTTCTTC. Its translation: CASSLGPGTAYNEQFF. V is TRBV5-1 and J is TRBJ2-1, with TRBD1 identical over 7 bases. V trimming: 0 bases; J trimming: 4 bases; junction bases outside the gene matches: 7. The CDR3 consists of 16 residues. The V gene's germline CDR1 is SGHRS and CDR2 YFSETQ.

The J gene is TRBJ1-3, the V gene TRBV10-3; 7 bases agree with TRBD1. Germline V gives CDR1 ENHRY, CDR2 SYGVKD. The CDR3 has 16 residues. The V segment lost 5 bases and the J segment 0 bases; nucleotides outside the gene matches: 7. The DNA for the CDR3 is TGTGCCATCAGTATCGGGACAGCGTTCTCTGGAAACACCATATATTTT. Protein: CAISIGTAFSGNTIYF.

This chain connects TRBV27 to TRBJ2-3, with TRBD2 matching over 7 bases. With 6 bases clipped from V and 2 bases from J, the junction kept 8 bases outside the gene matches. Germline values: CDR1 MNHEY, CDR2 SMNVEV (reference sequence). This CDR3 region has 15 residues. The CDR3 spells CASSEPGLYTDTQYF. The CDR3 coding sequence is TGTGCCAGCAGCGAGCCGGGACTATACACAGATACGCAGTATTTT.

This chain uses TRBV4-2 with TRBJ2-1; 11 bases match TRBD2. Germline-derived CDR1 and CDR2 are LGHNA and YNFKEQ. Trimming at V came to 0 bases and at J to 8 bases, leaving 6 bases not matched to a gene. CDR3 length: 16 amino acids. CDR3 loop: CASSQDHSGGADEQFF. The CDR3 nucleotides read TGTGCCAGCAGCCAAGATCATAGCGGGGGGGCGGATGAGCAGTTCTTC.

Only a few counts were recorded for this clone. V and J are TRBV29-1 and TRBJ1-1; 9 bases line up with TRBD1. CDR1 and CDR2 (germline): SQVTM, ANQGSEA. The V segment lost 1 base and the J segment 5 bases; nucleotides outside the gene matches: 8. This CDR3 has 15 residues. As DNA, the CDR3 is TGCAGCGTTGAAGTTACACAGGGGGCTGAAACTGAAGCTTTCTTT. Translation gives CSVEVTQGAETEAFF.

This clone appeared a single time. The chain uses TRBV11-2 and TRBJ2-2; weak D call: TRBD2 (5 bases). The CDR3 loop spans 11 amino acids. The V and J ends lost 7 bases and 8 bases respectively, with 8 bases between them. Per the germline V gene, CDR1 is SGHAT and CDR2 is FQNNGV. DNA of the CDR3: TGTGCCAGCACCTCGGGGGGGGAGCTGTTTTTT. This codes for CASTSGGELFF.

This clone was seen only once. V usage is TRBV27 and J usage is TRBJ2-5; TRBD1 matches 7 bases. This CDR3 has 16 amino acids. V shed 0 bases, J shed 6 bases, and the junction held 10 bases outside the gene matches. CDR1 is MNHEY, CDR2 SMNVEV, per germline (reference sequence). This chain's CDR3 is CASSLSPGQVGKTQYF. CDR3 in DNA: TGTGCCAGCAGTTTATCTCCCGGACAGGTGGGGAAGACCCAGTACTTC.

The CDR3 sequence is CASSLWTDGYTF. CDR3 DNA sequence: TGTGCCAGCAGCTTGTGGACTGATGGCTACACCTTC. The chain is built from TRBV5-6 and TRBJ1-2; D is unclear. CDR3 length: 12 amino acids. From germline, CDR1 is SGHDT and CDR2 YYEEEE. V lost 1 base and J 6 bases, leaving 7 bases between the germline ends.

The chain employs TRBV30 and TRBJ1-1; no firm D call. The germline V gene encodes CDR1 GTSNPN and CDR2 SVGIG (reference sequence). The germline V and J ends were trimmed by 2 bases and 1 base, with 14 bases remaining between them. The CDR3 consists of 15 residues. The CDR3 loop is CAWSRRLTSNTEAFF. The CDR3 DNA is TGTGCCTGGAGTCGGCGGTTAACTTCGAACACTGAAGCTTTCTTT.

The chain combines TRBV5-1 with TRBJ1-1; 8 bases are a match to TRBD1. The germline CDR1 and CDR2 sequences are SGHRS and YFSETQ. CDR3 length equals 14 residues. V lost 7 bases, J lost 6 bases, and 11 bases stayed unmatched. Here the CDR3 DNA reads TGCGCCAGCCGGACCGGGACAGGAGGCCCTGAAGCTTTCTTT. It translates to CASRTGTGGPEAFF.

The chain combines TRBV5-1 with TRBJ1-2; D unresolved. The CDR3 runs 15 residues. V lost 1 base and J lost 1, with 11 bases in between. The germline V gene encodes CDR1 SGHRS and CDR2 YFSETQ. The CDR3 is CASSLSGVSNYGYTF. The CDR3 region has the DNA TGCGCCAGCAGCTTGTCCGGGGTTAGTAACTATGGCTACACCTTC.

The V call is TRBV6-1, the J call TRBJ1-2; D is unresolved. Trimming left V 6 bases short and J 1 base short, with 9 bases between. Per the germline V gene, CDR1 is MNHNS and CDR2 is SASEGT. CDR3 length: 13 amino acids. The CDR3: CASRDLDNYGYTF. CDR3 coding DNA: TGTGCCAGCAGGGACTTAGATAACTATGGCTACACCTTC.

The chain recombines TRBV2 with TRBJ2-1, with 9 bases lining up with TRBD2. With V trimmed by 8 bases and J by 7 bases, 15 bases remained unmatched. CDR1 is SNHLY, CDR2 FYNNEI, per germline. The CDR3 contains 16 residues. The CDR3 sequence is CASRGSVASGVNEQFF. The CDR3, as DNA: TGTGCCAGCCGGGGATCGGTGGCTAGCGGGGTTAATGAGCAGTTCTTC.

The chain recombines TRBV6-7 with TRBJ2-2; 7 nucleotides line up with TRBD2. TRBV6-7 is filed as an ORF, its function uncertain. The V gene end was trimmed by 7 bases and the J gene end by 4 bases; junction bases not matched to a gene: 12. This CDR3 is built from 16 residues. The CDR3 nucleotides are TGTGCCAGCAAGAAGGAGCTCGGGGAGGGCACCGGGGAGCTGTTTTTT. As protein: CASKKELGEGTGELFF.

The rearrangement links TRBV7-9 to TRBJ1-2; TRBD1 matches at 10 bases. The V gene end was trimmed by 2 bases and the J gene end by 6 bases; junction bases not matched to a gene: 9. This CDR3 contains 16 residues. The germline V gene has CDR1 SEHNR and CDR2 FQNEAQ (reference sequence). CDR3 in amino acids: CASSLPQTGGRHGYTF. CDR3 nucleotides: TGTGCCAGCAGCTTACCACAGACAGGGGGCCGACATGGCTACACCTTC. The full variable domain, completed using reference TRBV7-9 and TRBJ1-2, is DTGVSQNPRHKITKRGQNVTFRCDPISEHNRLYWYRQTLGQGPEFLTYFQNEAQLEKSRLLSDRFSAERPKGSFSTLEIQRTEQGDSAMYLCASSLPQTGGRHGYTFGSGTRLTVV.

The V and J genes are TRBV9 and TRBJ2-3; 9 nucleotides align to TRBD2. The germline V gene encodes CDR1 SGDLS and CDR2 YYNGEE. The CDR3 is 15 residues long. The junction had 4 bases not matched to a gene; V was cut back by 4 bases and J by 1 base. The CDR3 is CASSPRTSGTDTQYF. CDR3 coding DNA: TGTGCCAGCAGCCCCCGGACTAGCGGCACAGATACGCAGTATTTT. The full variable domain, its missing parts supplied by reference TRBV9 and TRBJ2-3, is DSGVTQTPKHLITATGQRVTLRCSPRSGDLSVYWYQQSLDQGLQFLIQYYNGEERAKGNILERFSAQQFPDLHSELNLSSLELGDSALYFCASSPRTSGTDTQYFGPGTRLTVL.

This rearrangement joins TRBV29-1 to TRBJ1-2, with D unclear. This CDR3 contains 13 residues. Germline V gives CDR1 SQVTM, CDR2 ANQGSEA. Trimming pared 4 bases from V and 4 bases from J, leaving 13 bases between. CDR3 residues: CSVAWEVGYGYTF. The CDR3 coding sequence is TGCAGCGTTGCGTGGGAGGTGGGCTATGGCTACACCTTC.

This clone was recorded at least ten times. The CDR3 DNA reads TGTGCCACCAGCCCACGGACAGGTCACTCCTATAATTCACCCCTCCACTTT. Amino acid sequence: CATSPRTGHSYNSPLHF. The chain employs TRBV15 and TRBJ1-6; TRBD1 aligns across 7 bases. CDR3 size: 17 residues. Per germline, CDR1 LNHNV and CDR2 YYDKDF (reference sequence). V dropped 5 bases and J dropped 0; count of bases not matched to a gene: 7.